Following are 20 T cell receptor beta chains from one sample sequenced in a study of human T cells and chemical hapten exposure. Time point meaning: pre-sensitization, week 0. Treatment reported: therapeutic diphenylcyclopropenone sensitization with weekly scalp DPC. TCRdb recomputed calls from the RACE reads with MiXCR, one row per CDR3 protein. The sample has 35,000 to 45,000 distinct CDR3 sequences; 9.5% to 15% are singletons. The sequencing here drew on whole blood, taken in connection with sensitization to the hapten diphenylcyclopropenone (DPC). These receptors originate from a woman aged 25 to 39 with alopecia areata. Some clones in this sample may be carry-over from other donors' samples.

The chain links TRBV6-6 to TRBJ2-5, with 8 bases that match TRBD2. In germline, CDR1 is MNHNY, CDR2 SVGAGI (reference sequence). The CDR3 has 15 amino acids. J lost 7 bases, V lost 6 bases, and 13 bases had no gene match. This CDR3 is CASRTPVGLGGTQYF. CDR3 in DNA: TGTGCCAGCAGAACCCCCGTGGGACTAGGAGGGACCCAGTACTTC.

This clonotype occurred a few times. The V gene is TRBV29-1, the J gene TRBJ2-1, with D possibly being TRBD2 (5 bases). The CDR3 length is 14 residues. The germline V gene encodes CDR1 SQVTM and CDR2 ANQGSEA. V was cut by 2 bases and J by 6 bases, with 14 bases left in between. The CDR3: CSVEFFLALNEQFF. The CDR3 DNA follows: TGCAGCGTTGAATTTTTTCTAGCTCTCAATGAGCAGTTCTTC.

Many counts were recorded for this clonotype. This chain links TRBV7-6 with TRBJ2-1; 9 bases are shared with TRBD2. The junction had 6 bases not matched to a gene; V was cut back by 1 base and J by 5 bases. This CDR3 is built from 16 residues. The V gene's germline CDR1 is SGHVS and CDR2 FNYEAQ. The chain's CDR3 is CASSLVRLADHNEQFF. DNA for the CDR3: TGTGCCAGCAGCTTAGTCAGACTAGCGGACCACAATGAGCAGTTCTTC.

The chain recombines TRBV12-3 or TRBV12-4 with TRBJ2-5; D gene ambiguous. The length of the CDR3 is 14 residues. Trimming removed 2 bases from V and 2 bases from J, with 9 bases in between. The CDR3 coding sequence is TGTGCCAGCAGTTTAACCGCCCCGCAAGAGACCCAGTACTTC. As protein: CASSLTAPQETQYF.

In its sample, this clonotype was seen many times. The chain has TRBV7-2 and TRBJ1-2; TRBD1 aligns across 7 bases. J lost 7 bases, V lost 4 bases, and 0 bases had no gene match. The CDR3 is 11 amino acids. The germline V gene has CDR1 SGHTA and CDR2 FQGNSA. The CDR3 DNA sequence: TGTGCCAGCAGCTACAGGGGTGGCTACACCTTC. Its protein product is CASSYRGGYTF.

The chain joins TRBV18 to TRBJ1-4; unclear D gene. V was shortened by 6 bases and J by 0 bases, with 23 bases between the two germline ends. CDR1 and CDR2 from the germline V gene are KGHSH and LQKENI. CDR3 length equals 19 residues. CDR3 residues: CASSPSGIIGVATNEKLFF. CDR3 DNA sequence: TGTGCCAGCTCGCCGTCCGGGATCATTGGGGTTGCAACTAATGAAAAACTGTTTTTT.

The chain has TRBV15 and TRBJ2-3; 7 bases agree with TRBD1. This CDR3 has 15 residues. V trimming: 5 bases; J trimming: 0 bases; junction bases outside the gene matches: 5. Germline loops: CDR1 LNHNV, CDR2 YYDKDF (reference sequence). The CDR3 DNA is TGTGCCACCAGCCCAAGACAGGGTAGCACAGATACGCAGTATTTT. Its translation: CATSPRQGSTDTQYF.

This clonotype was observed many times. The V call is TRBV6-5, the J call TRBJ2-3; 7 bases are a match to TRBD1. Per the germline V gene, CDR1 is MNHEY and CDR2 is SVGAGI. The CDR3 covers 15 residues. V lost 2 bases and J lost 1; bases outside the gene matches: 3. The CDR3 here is CASSYRDRGTDTQYF. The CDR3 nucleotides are TGTGCCAGCAGTTACAGGGACAGAGGCACAGATACGCAGTATTTT.

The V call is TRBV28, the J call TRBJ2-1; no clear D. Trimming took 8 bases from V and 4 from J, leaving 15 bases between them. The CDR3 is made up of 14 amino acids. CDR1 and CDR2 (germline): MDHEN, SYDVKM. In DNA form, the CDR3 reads TGTGCCAGCTCATCGACTCAAACTTACAATGAGCAGTTCTTC. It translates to CASSSTQTYNEQFF. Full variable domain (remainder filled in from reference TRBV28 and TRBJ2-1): DVKVTQSSRYLVKRTGEKVFLECVQDMDHENMFWYRQDPGLGLRLIYFSYDVKMKEKGDIPEGYSVSREKKERFSLILESASTNQTSMYLCASSSTQTYNEQFFGPGTRLTVL.

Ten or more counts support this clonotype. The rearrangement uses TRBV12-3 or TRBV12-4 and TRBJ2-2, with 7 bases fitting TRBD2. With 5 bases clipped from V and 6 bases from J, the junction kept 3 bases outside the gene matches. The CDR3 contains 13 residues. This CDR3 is CASSPTSAGELFF. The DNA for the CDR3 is TGTGCCAGCAGTCCCACTAGCGCCGGGGAGCTGTTTTTT.

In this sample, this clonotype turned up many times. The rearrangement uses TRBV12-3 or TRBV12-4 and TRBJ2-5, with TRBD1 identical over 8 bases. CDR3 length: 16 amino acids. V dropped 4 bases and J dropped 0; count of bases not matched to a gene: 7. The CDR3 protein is CASSSPGQVYQETQYF. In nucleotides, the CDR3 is TGTGCCAGCAGTTCTCCGGGACAGGTTTACCAAGAGACCCAGTACTTC.

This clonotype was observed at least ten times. For the CDR3, the DNA is TGCGCCAGCACTGCGGGAGCCCTTGCCTACGAGCAGTACTTC. Protein product: CASTAGALAYEQYF. This chain uses TRBV5-1 with TRBJ2-7, with 7 positions matching TRBD2. The ends lost 6 bases at V and 2 bases at J; junction bases unmatched: 8. The CDR3 runs to 14 residues. The germline gives CDR1 SGHRS, CDR2 YFSETQ.

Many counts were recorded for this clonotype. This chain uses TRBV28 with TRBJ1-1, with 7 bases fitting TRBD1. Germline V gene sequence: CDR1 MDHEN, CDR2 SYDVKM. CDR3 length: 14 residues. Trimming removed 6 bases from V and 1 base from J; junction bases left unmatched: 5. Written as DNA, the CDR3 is TGTGCCAGCAGCCCCGGGACAGCGAACACTGAAGCTTTCTTT. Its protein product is CASSPGTANTEAFF.

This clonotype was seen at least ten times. CDR3 DNA: TGTGCCAGCAGTTTACGCAGGGGAGGTGAAAAACTGTTTTTT. Residues: CASSLRRGGEKLFF. The gene calls are TRBV12-3 or TRBV12-4 and TRBJ1-4, with D possibly TRBD1 on 6 matching bases. This CDR3 contains 14 residues. V was cut by 2 bases and J by 7 bases, with 11 bases left in between.

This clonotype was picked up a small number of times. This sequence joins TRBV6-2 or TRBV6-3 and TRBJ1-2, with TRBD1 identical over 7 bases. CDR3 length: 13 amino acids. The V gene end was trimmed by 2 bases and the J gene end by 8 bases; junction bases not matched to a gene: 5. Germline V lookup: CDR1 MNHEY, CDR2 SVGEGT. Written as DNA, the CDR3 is TGTGCCAGCAGTTACGGGACAGCACACGGCTACACCTTC. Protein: CASSYGTAHGYTF.

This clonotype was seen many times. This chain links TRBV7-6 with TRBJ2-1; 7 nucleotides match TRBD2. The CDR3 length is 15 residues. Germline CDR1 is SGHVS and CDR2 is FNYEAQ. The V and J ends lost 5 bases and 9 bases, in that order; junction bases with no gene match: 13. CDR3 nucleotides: TGTGCCAGCAGCCCGCACTGGGGGGAGGGCCGTGAGCAGTTCTTC. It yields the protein CASSPHWGEGREQFF.

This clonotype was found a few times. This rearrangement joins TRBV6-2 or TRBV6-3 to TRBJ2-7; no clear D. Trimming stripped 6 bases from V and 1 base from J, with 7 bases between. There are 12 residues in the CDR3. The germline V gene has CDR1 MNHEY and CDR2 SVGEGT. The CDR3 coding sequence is TGTGCCAGCAGATACAGTTCCTACGAGCAGTACTTC. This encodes CASRYSSYEQYF.

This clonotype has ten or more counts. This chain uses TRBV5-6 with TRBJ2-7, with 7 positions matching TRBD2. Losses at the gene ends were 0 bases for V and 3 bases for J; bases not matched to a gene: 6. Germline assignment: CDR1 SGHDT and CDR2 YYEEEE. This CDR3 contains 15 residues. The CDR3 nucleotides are TGTGCCAGCAGCTTGGGGACTAGAACCGACTACGAGCAGTACTTC. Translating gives CASSLGTRTDYEQYF.

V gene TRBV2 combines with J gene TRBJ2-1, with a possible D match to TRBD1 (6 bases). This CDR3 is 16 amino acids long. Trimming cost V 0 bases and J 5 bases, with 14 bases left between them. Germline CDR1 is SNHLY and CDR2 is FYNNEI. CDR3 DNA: TGTGCCAGCAGTGAAGCTACGGGGACACCGGACAATGAGCAGTTCTTC. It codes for CASSEATGTPDNEQFF.

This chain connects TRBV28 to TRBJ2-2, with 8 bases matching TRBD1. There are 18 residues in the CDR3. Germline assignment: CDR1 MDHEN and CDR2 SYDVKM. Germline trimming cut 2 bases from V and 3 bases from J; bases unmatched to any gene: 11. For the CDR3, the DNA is TGTGCCAGCAGTTTACAGGGGGCTAAGCATCAGTACACCGGGGAGCTGTTTTTT. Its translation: CASSLQGAKHQYTGELFF. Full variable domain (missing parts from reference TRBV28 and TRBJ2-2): DVKVTQSSRYLVKRTGEKVFLECVQDMDHENMFWYRQDPGLGLRLIYFSYDVKMKEKGDIPEGYSVSREKKERFSLILESASTNQTSMYLCASSLQGAKHQYTGELFFGEGSRLTVL.